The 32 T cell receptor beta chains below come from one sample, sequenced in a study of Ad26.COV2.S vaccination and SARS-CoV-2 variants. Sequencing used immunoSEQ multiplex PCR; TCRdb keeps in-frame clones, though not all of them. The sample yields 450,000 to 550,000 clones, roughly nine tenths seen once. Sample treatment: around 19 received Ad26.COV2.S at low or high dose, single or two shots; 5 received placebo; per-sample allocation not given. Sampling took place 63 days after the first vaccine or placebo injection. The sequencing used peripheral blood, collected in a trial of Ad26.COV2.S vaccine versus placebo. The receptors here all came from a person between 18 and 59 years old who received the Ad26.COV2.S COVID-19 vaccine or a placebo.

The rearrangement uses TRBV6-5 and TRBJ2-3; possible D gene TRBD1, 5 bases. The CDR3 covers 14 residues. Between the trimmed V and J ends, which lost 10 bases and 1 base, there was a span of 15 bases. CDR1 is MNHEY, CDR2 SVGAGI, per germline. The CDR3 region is CATDSKGGTDTQYF. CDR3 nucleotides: TGTGCCACAGACAGCAAAGGTGGCACAGATACGCAGTATTTT.

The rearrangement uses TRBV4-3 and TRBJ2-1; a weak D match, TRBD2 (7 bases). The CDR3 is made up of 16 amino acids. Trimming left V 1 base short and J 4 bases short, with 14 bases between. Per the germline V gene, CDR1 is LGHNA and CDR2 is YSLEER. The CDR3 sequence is CASSQGVGGPYNEQFF. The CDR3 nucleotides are TGCGCCAGCAGCCAAGGTGTGGGGGGGCCTTACAATGAGCAGTTCTTC.

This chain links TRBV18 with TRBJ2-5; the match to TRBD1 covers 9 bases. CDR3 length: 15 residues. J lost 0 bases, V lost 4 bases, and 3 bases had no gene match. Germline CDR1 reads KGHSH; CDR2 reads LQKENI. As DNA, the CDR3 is TGTGCCAGCTCACTGGGACAGGGATACCAAGAGACCCAGTACTTC. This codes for CASSLGQGYQETQYF.

The CDR3 region has the DNA TGTGCCAGCAGCTTAGGCTCATGGGACGCTGAAGCTTTCTTT. It is translated as CASSLGSWDAEAFF. The rearrangement joins TRBV11-2 to TRBJ1-1; tentative D call: TRBD1 (5 bases). CDR3 length: 14 amino acids. The germline V gene encodes CDR1 SGHAT and CDR2 FQNNGV. Trimming pared 1 base from V and 6 bases from J, leaving 12 bases between. The full variable domain, its missing parts supplied by reference TRBV11-2 and TRBJ1-1, is EAGVAQSPRYKIIEKRQSVAFWCNPISGHATLYWYQQILGQGPKLLIQFQNNGVVDDSQLPKDRFSAERLKGVDSTLKIQPAKLEDSAVYLCASSLGSWDAEAFFGQGTRLTVV.

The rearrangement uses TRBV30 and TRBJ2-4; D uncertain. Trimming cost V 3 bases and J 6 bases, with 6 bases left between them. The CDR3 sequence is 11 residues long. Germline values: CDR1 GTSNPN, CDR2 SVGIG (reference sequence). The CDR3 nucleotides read TGTGCCTGGAGCTTGCCAAACATTCAGTACTTC. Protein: CAWSLPNIQYF.

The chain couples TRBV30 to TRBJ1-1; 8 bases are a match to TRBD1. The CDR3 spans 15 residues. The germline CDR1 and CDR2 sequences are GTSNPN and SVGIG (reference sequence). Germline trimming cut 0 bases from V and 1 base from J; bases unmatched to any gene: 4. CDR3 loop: CAWSVGDRRNTEAFF. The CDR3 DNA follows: TGTGCCTGGAGTGTAGGGGACAGGAGGAACACTGAAGCTTTCTTT.

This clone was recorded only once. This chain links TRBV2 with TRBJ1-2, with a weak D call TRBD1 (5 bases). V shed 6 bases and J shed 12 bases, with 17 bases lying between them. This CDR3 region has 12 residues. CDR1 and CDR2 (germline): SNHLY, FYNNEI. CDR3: CASRLTGVRNTF. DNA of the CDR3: TGTGCCAGCAGATTAACAGGAGTTCGAAACACCTTC.

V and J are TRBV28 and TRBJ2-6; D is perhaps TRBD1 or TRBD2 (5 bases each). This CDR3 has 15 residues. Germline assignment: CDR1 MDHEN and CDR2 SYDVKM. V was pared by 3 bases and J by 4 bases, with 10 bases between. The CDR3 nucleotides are TGTGCCAGCAGTTTCCCCGGGGCCGGGGCCAACGTCCTGACTTTC. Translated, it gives CASSFPGAGANVLTF. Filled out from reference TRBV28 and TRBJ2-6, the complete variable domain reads DVKVTQSSRYLVKRTGEKVFLECVQDMDHENMFWYRQDPGLGLRLIYFSYDVKMKEKGDIPEGYSVSREKKERFSLILESASTNQTSMYLCASSFPGAGANVLTFGAGSRLTVL.

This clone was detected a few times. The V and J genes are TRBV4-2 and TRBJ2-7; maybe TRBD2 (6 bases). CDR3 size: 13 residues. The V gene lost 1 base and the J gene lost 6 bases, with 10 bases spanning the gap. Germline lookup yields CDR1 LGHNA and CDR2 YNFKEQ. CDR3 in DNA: TGTGCCAGCAGCCAAGGGTGGGGGGTCGAGCAGTACTTC. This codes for CASSQGWGVEQYF.

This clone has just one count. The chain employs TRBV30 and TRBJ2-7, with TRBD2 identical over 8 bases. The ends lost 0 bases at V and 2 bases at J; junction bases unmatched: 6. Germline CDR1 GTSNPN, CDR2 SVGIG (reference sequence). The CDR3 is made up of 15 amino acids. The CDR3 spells CAWSVALAGPYEQYF. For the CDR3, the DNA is TGTGCCTGGAGTGTAGCGCTAGCGGGCCCCTACGAGCAGTACTTC. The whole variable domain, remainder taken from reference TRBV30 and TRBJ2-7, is SQTIHQWPATLVQPVGSPLSLECTVEGTSNPNLYWYRQAAGRGLQLLFYSVGIGQISSEVPQNLSASRPQDRQFILSSKKLLLSDSGFYLCAWSVALAGPYEQYFGPGTRLTVT.

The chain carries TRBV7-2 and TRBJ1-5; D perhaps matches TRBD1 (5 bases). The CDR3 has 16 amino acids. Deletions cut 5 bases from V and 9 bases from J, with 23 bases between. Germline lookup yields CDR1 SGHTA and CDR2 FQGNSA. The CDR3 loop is CASSHAAGQDRMPQHF. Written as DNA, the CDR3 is TGTGCCAGCAGCCACGCCGCCGGGCAAGACAGAATGCCCCAGCATTTT.

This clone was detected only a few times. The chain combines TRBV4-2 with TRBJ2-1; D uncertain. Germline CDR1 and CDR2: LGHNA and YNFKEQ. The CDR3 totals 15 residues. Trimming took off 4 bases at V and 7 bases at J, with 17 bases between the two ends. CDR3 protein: CASSRGWAELNEQFF. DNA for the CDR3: TGTGCCAGCAGCCGGGGATGGGCAGAACTAAATGAGCAGTTCTTC.

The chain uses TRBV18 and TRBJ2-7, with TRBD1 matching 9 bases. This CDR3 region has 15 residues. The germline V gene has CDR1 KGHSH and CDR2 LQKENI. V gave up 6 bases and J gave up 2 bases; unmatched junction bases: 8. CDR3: CASSGTGHLPYEQYF. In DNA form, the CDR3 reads TGTGCCAGCTCGGGGACAGGGCACCTACCCTACGAGCAGTACTTC.

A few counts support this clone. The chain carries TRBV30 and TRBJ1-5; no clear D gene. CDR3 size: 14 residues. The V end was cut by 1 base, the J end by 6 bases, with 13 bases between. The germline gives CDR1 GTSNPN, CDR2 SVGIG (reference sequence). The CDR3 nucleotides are TGTGCCTGGAGTGATGGACTAAACGGTCAGCCCCAGCATTTT. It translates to CAWSDGLNGQPQHF.

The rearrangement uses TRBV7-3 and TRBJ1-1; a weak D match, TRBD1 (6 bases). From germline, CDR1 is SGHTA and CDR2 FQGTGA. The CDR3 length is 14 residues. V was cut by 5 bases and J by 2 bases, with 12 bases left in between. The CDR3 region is CASSLGHGNTEAFF. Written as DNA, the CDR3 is TGTGCCAGCAGCCTGGGACACGGAAACACTGAAGCTTTCTTT.

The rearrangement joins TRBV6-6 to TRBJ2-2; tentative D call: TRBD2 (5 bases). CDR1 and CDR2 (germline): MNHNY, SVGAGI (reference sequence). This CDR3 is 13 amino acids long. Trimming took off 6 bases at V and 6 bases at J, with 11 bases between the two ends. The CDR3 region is CASSPSRAGELFF. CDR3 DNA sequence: TGTGCCAGCAGCCCATCGCGGGCCGGGGAGCTGTTTTTT.

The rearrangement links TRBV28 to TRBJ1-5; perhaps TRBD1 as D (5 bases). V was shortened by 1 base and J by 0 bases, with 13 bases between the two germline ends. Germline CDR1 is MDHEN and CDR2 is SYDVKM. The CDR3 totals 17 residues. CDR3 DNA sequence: TGTGCCAGCAGTTTATCCCAGGGTCCCTTTAGCAATCAGCCCCAGCATTTT. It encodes CASSLSQGPFSNQPQHF.

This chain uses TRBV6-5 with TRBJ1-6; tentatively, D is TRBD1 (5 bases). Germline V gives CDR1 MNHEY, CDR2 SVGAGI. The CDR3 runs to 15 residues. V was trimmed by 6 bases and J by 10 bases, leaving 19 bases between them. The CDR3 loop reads CASSLSAGGNSPLHF. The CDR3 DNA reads TGTGCCAGCAGCCTAAGCGCGGGGGGGAACTCACCCCTCCACTTT.

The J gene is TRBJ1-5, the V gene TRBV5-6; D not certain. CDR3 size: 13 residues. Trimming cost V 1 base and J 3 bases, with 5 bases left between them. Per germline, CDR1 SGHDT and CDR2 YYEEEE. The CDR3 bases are TGTGCCAGCAGCTTGTATCCCAATCAGCCCCAGCATTTT. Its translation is CASSLYPNQPQHF.

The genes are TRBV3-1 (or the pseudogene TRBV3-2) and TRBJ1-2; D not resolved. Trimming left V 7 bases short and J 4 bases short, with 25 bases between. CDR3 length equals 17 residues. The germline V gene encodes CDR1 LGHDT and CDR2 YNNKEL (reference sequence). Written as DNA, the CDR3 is TGTGCCAGCACCGAAAGATATAATCCGGGGTTGGGCTATGGCTACACCTTC. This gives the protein CASTERYNPGLGYGYTF.

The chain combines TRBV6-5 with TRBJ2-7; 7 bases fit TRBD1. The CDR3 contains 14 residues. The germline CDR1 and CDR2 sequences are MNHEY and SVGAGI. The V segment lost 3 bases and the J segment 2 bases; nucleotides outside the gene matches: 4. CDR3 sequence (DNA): TGTGCCAGCAGTTATTGGGACAGAGCCTACGAGCAGTACTTC. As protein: CASSYWDRAYEQYF.

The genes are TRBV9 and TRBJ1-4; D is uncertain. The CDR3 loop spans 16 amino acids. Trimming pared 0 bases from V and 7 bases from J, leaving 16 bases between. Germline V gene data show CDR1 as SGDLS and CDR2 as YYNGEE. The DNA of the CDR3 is TGTGCCAGCAGCGTAGACTATTTGGGAGGATTTGAAAAACTGTTTTTT. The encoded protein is CASSVDYLGGFEKLFF.

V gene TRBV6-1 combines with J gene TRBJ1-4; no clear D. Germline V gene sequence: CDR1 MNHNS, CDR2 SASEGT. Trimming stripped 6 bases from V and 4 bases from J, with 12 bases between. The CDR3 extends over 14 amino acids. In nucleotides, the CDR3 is TGTGCCAGCAGCAAACCGGGAGGTAATGAAAAACTGTTTTTT. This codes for CASSKPGGNEKLFF.

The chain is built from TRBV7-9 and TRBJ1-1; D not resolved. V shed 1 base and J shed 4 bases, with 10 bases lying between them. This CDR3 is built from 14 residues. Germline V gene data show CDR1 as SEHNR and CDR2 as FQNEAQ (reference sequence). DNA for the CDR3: TGTGCCAGCAGCTTAGTAGGGTTTGGCACTGAAGCTTTCTTT. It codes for CASSLVGFGTEAFF.

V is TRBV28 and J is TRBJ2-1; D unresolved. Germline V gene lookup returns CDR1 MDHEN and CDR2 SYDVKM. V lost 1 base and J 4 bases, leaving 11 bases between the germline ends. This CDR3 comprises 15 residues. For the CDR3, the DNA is TGTGCCAGCAGTTTATCCGTGGGGTGGTACAATGAGCAGTTCTTC. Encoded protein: CASSLSVGWYNEQFF.

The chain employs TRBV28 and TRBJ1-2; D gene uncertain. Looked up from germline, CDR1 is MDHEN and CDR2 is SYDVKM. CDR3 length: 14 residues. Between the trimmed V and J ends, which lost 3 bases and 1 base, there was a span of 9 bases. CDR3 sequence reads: CASSFRRGNYGYTF. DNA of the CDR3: TGTGCCAGCAGTTTTCGCCGGGGTAACTATGGCTACACCTTC.

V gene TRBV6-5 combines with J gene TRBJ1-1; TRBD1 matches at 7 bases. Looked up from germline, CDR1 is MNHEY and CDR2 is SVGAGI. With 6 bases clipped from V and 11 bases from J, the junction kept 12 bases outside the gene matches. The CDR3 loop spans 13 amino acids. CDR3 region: CASRRQGQMAAFF. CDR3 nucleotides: TGTGCCAGCAGGCGACAGGGCCAAATGGCGGCTTTCTTT.

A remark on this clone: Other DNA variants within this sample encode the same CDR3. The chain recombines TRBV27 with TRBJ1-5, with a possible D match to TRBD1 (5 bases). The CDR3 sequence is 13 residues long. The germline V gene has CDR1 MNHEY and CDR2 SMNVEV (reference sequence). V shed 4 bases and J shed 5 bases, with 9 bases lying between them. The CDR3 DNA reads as TGTGCCAGCAGTTCCACCAGGGATCAGCCCCAGCATTTT. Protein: CASSSTRDQPQHF.

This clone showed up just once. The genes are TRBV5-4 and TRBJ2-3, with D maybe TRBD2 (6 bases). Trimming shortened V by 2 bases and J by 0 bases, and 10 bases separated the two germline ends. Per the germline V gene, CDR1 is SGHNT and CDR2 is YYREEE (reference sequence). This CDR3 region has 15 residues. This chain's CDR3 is CASSFGAGSTDTQYF. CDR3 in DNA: TGTGCCAGCAGCTTTGGGGCGGGGAGCACAGATACGCAGTATTTT.

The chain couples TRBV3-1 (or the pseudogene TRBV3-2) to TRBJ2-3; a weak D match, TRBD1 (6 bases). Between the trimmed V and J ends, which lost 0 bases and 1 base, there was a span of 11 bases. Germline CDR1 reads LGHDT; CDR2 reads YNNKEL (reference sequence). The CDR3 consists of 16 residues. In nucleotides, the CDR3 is TGTGCCAGCAGCCAAGATTGGGCAGGGGGCACAGATACGCAGTATTTT. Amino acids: CASSQDWAGGTDTQYF.

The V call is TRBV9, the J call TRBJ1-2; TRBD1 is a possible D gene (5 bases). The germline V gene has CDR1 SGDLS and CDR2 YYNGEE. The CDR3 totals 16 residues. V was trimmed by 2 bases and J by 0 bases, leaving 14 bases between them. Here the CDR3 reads CASSVRSTVANYGYTF. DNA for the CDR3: TGTGCCAGCAGCGTCAGGTCGACAGTTGCTAACTATGGCTACACCTTC.

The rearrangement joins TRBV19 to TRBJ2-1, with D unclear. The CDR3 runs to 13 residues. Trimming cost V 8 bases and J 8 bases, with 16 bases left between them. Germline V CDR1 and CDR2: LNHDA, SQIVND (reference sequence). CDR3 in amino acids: CASGRRWTDEQFF. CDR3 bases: TGTGCCAGTGGTCGCCGCTGGACGGATGAGCAGTTCTTC.